This TCR beta chain appears in the sequencing data of a study of blood T cell repertoires in COVID-19. As for the study in general: Both acute and convalescent COVID-19 samples were obtained from the United States, Italy and Spain.

The CDR3 covers 17 residues. Germline V CDR1 and CDR2: LNHDA, SQIVND (reference sequence). Trimming cost V 5 bases and J 2 bases, with 21 bases left between them. Original processing methods: Quantification of nucleated cells was approximated via reference gene primer amplification. Method: immunoSEQ multiplex PCR; TCRdb's copy keeps in-frame clones and lacks some. V, J and clone size reflect that table, while D and trimming were determined from the DNA. Here the sample spans about 190,000 clones, roughly 85% being singletons. The chain has TRBV19 and TRBJ2-5; tentatively, D is TRBD2 (5 bases). The sample was peripheral blood. This sequence originates from a woman of 80 years or more with acute or convalescent COVID-19. The CDR3 protein is CASSSARDRGGQETQYF. In DNA, the CDR3 is TGTGCCAGTAGTTCCGCGAGGGATCGAGGTGGGCAAGAGACCCAGTACTTC.